These 9 T cell receptor beta chains were sequenced from one sample in a study of shared clonotypes between healthy human individuals. Assay: immunoSEQ multiplex PCR; the TCRdb copy retains only in-frame clones and omits some. The sample holds under 1,900,000 clones, approximately 98.5% seen once. The material sequenced was naive CD4+ T cells sorted from blood. The sample's subset: CD45RA+ positively selected. Every receptor here comes from a man aged 25-45 years in good health.

The chain combines TRBV11-3 with TRBJ2-3; D is possibly TRBD1 or TRBD2 (5 bases each). CDR1 is SGHNT and CDR2 is YENEEA in the germline V gene. V gave up 4 bases and J gave up 3 bases, with 14 bases separating them. The CDR3 extends over 15 amino acids. The CDR3 loop is CASSSLSEGTDTQYF. CDR3 sequence (DNA): TGTGCCAGCAGCTCACTTTCAGAGGGGACAGATACGCAGTATTTT.

J is TRBJ1-5 and V is TRBV2, with a possible D match to TRBD1 (5 bases). V lost 0 bases to trimming and J lost 7 bases, with 10 bases between them. This CDR3 contains 14 residues. Germline assignment: CDR1 SNHLY and CDR2 FYNNEI. CDR3 amino acids: CASSEAAPGQPQHF. The CDR3 DNA sequence: TGTGCCAGCAGTGAAGCTGCGCCAGGGCAGCCCCAGCATTTT.

With respect to this clone: Different DNA sequences within this sample yield the same CDR3. This chain uses TRBV9 with TRBJ2-7; 7 bases are shared with TRBD2. The germline gives CDR1 SGDLS, CDR2 YYNGEE. The CDR3 runs 14 residues. J gave up 2 bases and V 2 bases, and 4 bases lay outside the gene matches. CDR3 DNA sequence: TGTGCCAGCAGCGTGGAGGGGACTACCTACGAGCAGTACTTC. As protein: CASSVEGTTYEQYF.

The chain combines TRBV29-1 with TRBJ2-1; D perhaps matches TRBD1 (5 bases). This CDR3 is built from 16 residues. V was cut by 5 bases and J by 5 bases, with 22 bases left in between. Germline CDR1 and CDR2: SQVTM and ANQGSEA. CDR3 in amino acids: CSVSGMLGAVDNEQFF. For the CDR3, the DNA is TGCAGCGTTTCTGGTATGCTTGGGGCAGTCGACAATGAGCAGTTCTTC.

The CDR3: CASSIGSTQLLPYEQYF. CDR3 DNA: TGTGCCAGTAGTATAGGATCTACTCAACTTCTTCCCTACGAGCAGTACTTC. The V call is TRBV19, the J call TRBJ2-7; D remains ambiguous. CDR3 size: 17 residues. CDR1 and CDR2 (germline): LNHDA, SQIVND (reference sequence). Trimming took off 1 base at V and 2 bases at J, with 18 bases between the two ends.

The chain carries TRBV10-3 and TRBJ2-5; 10 bases align to TRBD2. This CDR3 comprises 17 residues. The germline V gene has CDR1 ENHRY and CDR2 SYGVKD. V shed 4 bases and J 5 bases; nucleotides not matched to a gene: 13. DNA of the CDR3: TGTGCCATCAGTGGCGGTACTACTAGCGGGATCCGGGAGACCCAGTACTTC. It codes for CAISGGTTSGIRETQYF.

The J gene is TRBJ2-1, the V gene TRBV15, with 10 bases lining up with TRBD2. This CDR3 region has 16 residues. J lost 4 bases, V lost 3 bases, and 6 bases had no gene match. CDR1 is LNHNV and CDR2 is YYDKDF in the germline V gene (reference sequence). This CDR3 is CATSRRTSGNYNEQFF. The CDR3 DNA reads TGTGCCACCAGCAGGAGAACTAGCGGGAATTACAATGAGCAGTTCTTC.

The CDR3 nucleotides are TGTGCCACCAGCAGAGATACATCAGGGGGCATTCCCTACGAGCAGTACTTC. Amino acids: CATSRDTSGGIPYEQYF. This sequence joins TRBV15 and TRBJ2-7; 8 positions agree with TRBD1. The V segment lost 0 bases and the J segment 2 bases; nucleotides outside the gene matches: 9. Germline V lookup: CDR1 LNHNV, CDR2 YYDKDF (reference sequence). The length of the CDR3 is 17 residues.

V gene TRBV9 combines with J gene TRBJ2-1; 8 positions agree with TRBD2. The CDR3 is made up of 17 amino acids. The germline V gene has CDR1 SGDLS and CDR2 YYNGEE. Unmatched junction bases numbered 5, after V lost 0 bases and J lost 0 bases. CDR3 protein: CASSVAPLAGSYNEQFF. The CDR3 DNA follows: TGTGCCAGCAGCGTAGCCCCCCTAGCGGGCTCCTACAATGAGCAGTTCTTC.